Listed here are 31 T cell receptor beta chains from one sample, sequenced in a study of low-dose radiotherapy and immunotherapy resistance in tumors. TRAV- and TRBV-specific primers, spanning alpha and beta chains, primed first-strand cDNA. TCR amplification involved around 22 PCR cycles with a constant-region primer and V-primer adapter. TCRdb ran MiXCR on the reads and lists one entry per CDR3 protein. The sample yields 12,000 or so distinct CDR3 sequences, approximately 80% seen once. Receptors originate from a human donor with advanced metastatic prostate, ovarian, gallbladder or colorectal cancer (not recorded which). This table probably holds off-target reads from a library built for another chain.

This clonotype appeared a few times. The gene calls are TRBV24-1 and TRBJ2-1; 9 positions match TRBD2. Trimming at V came to 4 bases and at J to 11 bases, leaving 5 bases not matched to a gene. The V gene's germline CDR1 is KGHDR and CDR2 SFDVKD. The CDR3 has 13 amino acids. In DNA form, the CDR3 reads TGTGCCACCAGTGACCCCGGGACTAGCCAGCAGTTCTTC. It translates to CATSDPGTSQQFF.

V and J are TRBV28 and TRBJ1-2, with D perhaps TRBD1 (6 bases). The CDR3 is 14 residues long. The germline V gene encodes CDR1 MDHEN and CDR2 SYDVKM. Trimming shortened V by 5 bases and J by 6 bases, and 16 bases separated the two germline ends. The CDR3 bases are TGTGCCAGCAGTACAGGGCCCCCTCGCGATGGCTACACCTTC. Encoded protein: CASSTGPPRDGYTF.

The chain combines TRBV5-1 with TRBJ2-2; D uncertain. CDR1 and CDR2 (germline): SGHRS, YFSETQ. This CDR3 has 12 amino acids. With 1 base removed from V and 7 bases from J, the gap between germline ends came to 5 bases. CDR3 loop: CASSLNLGELFF. The CDR3, as DNA: TGCGCCAGCAGCTTGAACCTCGGGGAGCTGTTTTTT.

The chain carries TRBV6-1 and TRBJ2-3; 7 nucleotides agree with TRBD2. V lost 3 bases and J lost 4; bases outside the gene matches: 7. Germline V gene lookup returns CDR1 MNHNS and CDR2 SASEGT. The CDR3 runs to 15 residues. CDR3 region: CASSDGGSVADTQYF. Here the CDR3 DNA reads TGTGCCAGCAGTGACGGCGGGAGTGTAGCAGATACGCAGTATTTT.

The chain has TRBV11-2 and TRBJ2-7, with 9 bases aligning to TRBD1. The germline gives CDR1 SGHAT, CDR2 FQNNGV. Trimming cost V 5 bases and J 3 bases; bases outside gene matches: 8. This CDR3 is 15 amino acids long. This chain's CDR3 is CASSVTETGGYEQYF. The CDR3 DNA is TGTGCCAGCAGCGTAACAGAGACAGGGGGCTACGAGCAGTACTTC.

This clonotype appeared a few times. The CDR3 here is CASSVEDVGYGYTF. The CDR3 DNA sequence: TGTGCCAGCAGCGTAGAAGATGTTGGCTATGGCTACACCTTC. The V and J genes are TRBV9 and TRBJ1-2; no reliable D call. CDR1 SGDLS and CDR2 YYNGEE come from the germline V gene. The V end was cut by 0 bases, the J end by 4 bases, with 10 bases between. This CDR3 region has 14 residues.

This clonotype was seen more than once but under ten times. The CDR3 loop reads CAISATGTGYGYTF. The CDR3 region has the DNA TGTGCCATCAGTGCGACCGGGACAGGCTATGGCTACACCTTC. The chain employs TRBV10-3 and TRBJ1-2, with 8 bases fitting TRBD1. CDR1 and CDR2 (germline): ENHRY, SYGVKD. The CDR3 is 14 residues long. Unmatched junction bases numbered 5, after V lost 4 bases and J lost 4 bases.

The genes are TRBV2 and TRBJ2-3, with D perhaps given as TRBD1 or TRBD2 (5 bases each). The CDR3 extends over 15 amino acids. V lost 3 bases and J lost 2, with 12 bases in between. Germline V gives CDR1 SNHLY, CDR2 FYNNEI. Written as DNA, the CDR3 is TGTGCCAGCAGTGATAGGGGACGTAACACAGATACGCAGTATTTT. Its translation is CASSDRGRNTDTQYF. Full variable domain (outside the CDR3, taken from reference TRBV2 and TRBJ2-3): EPEVTQTPSHQVTQMGQEVILRCVPISNHLYFYWYRQILGQKVEFLVSFYNNEISEKSEIFDDQFSVERPDGSNFTLKIRSTKLEDSAMYFCASSDRGRNTDTQYFGPGTRLTVL.

The sample holds a few counts of this clonotype. The CDR3 protein is CATSAPAGAGGVSGANVLTF. DNA of the CDR3: TGTGCCACCAGTGCCCCAGCCGGGGCAGGGGGTGTTTCTGGGGCCAACGTCCTGACTTTC. The rearrangement uses TRBV24-1 and TRBJ2-6, with TRBD1 matching 7 bases. The germline V gene has CDR1 KGHDR and CDR2 SFDVKD. This CDR3 has 20 residues. The V segment lost 5 bases and the J segment 1 base; nucleotides outside the gene matches: 16.

V usage is TRBV27 and J usage is TRBJ2-3, with 7 positions matching TRBD1. CDR1 MNHEY and CDR2 SMNVEV come from the germline V gene (reference sequence). Trimming removed 2 bases from V and 5 bases from J; junction bases left unmatched: 7. This CDR3 has 15 residues. CDR3 DNA sequence: TGTGCCAGCAGTTTAACAGGGGCCGGAAGAGATACGCAGTATTTT. Amino acids: CASSLTGAGRDTQYF.

V usage is TRBV15 and J usage is TRBJ1-5; D unclear. Deletions cut 3 bases from V and 1 base from J, with 10 bases between. The CDR3 is made up of 15 amino acids. CDR1 and CDR2 (germline): LNHNV, YYDKDF (reference sequence). CDR3 in amino acids: CATSSEGLSNQPQHF. CDR3 nucleotide sequence: TGTGCCACCAGCAGCGAGGGATTAAGCAATCAGCCCCAGCATTTT.

In DNA, the CDR3 is TGTGCCATCAGTGATCCGGGTTCCACTGAAGCTTTCTTT. It codes for CAISDPGSTEAFF. The chain combines TRBV10-3 with TRBJ1-1; unclear D gene. Trimming removed 3 bases at V and 4 bases at J, with 9 bases between. The CDR3 length is 13 residues. The germline V gene has CDR1 ENHRY and CDR2 SYGVKD.

The CDR3 reads CASSVAPQETQYF. In DNA form, the CDR3 reads TGTGCCAGCAGCGTAGCTCCACAAGAGACCCAGTACTTC. The chain has TRBV9 and TRBJ2-5; D remains ambiguous. V was clipped by 0 bases and J by 2 bases, with 5 bases between them. Germline V gene lookup returns CDR1 SGDLS and CDR2 YYNGEE. The CDR3 extends over 13 amino acids.

The genes are TRBV4-2 and TRBJ1-5; possible D gene TRBD1, 6 bases. Trimming pared 0 bases from V and 5 bases from J, leaving 11 bases between. The CDR3 is 15 residues long. Germline V CDR1 and CDR2: LGHNA, YNFKEQ. The CDR3 sequence: CASSQETGSYQPQHF. DNA of the CDR3: TGTGCCAGCAGCCAAGAAACAGGGTCCTATCAGCCCCAGCATTTT.

The chain carries TRBV20-1 and TRBJ2-5; TRBD2 agrees at 8 bases. This CDR3 contains 15 residues. Trimming cost V 7 bases and J 7 bases; bases outside gene matches: 17. The germline V gene has CDR1 DFQATT and CDR2 SNEGSKA (reference sequence). The CDR3 is CSGLGLAGKDGTQYF. DNA of the CDR3: TGCAGTGGTTTGGGGCTAGCGGGTAAAGATGGGACCCAGTACTTC.

The V and J genes are TRBV29-1 and TRBJ2-3; 11 bases line up with TRBD2. CDR1 is SQVTM, CDR2 ANQGSEA, per germline. The CDR3 covers 16 residues. Trimming at V came to 3 bases and at J to 2 bases, leaving 7 bases not matched to a gene. This chain's CDR3 is CSVDSGTSGYTDTQYF. In DNA form, the CDR3 reads TGCAGCGTTGACTCCGGGACTAGCGGCTACACAGATACGCAGTATTTT.

The V and J genes are TRBV28 and TRBJ1-5; 10 nucleotides agree with TRBD1. The CDR3 consists of 16 residues. Per the germline V gene, CDR1 is MDHEN and CDR2 is SYDVKM. J gave up 8 bases and V 9 bases, and 16 bases lay outside the gene matches. In DNA, the CDR3 is TGTGCCAGTCACCTCACCGGGACAGGGGACGGGGAGCCCCAGCATTTT. Translated: CASHLTGTGDGEPQHF.

This clonotype appeared once. The chain recombines TRBV14 with TRBJ2-1; D unresolved. The CDR3 is 12 residues long. Trimming stripped 2 bases from V and 8 bases from J, with 7 bases between. The germline V gene encodes CDR1 SGHDN and CDR2 FVKESK. The CDR3 here is CASSQSSDEQFF. The CDR3 DNA sequence: TGTGCCAGCAGCCAATCGTCCGATGAGCAGTTCTTC.

V usage is TRBV18 and J usage is TRBJ2-4; TRBD1 matches at 10 bases. J was trimmed by 9 bases and V by 3 bases; bases with no gene match: 2. The CDR3 is 13 residues long. CDR1 and CDR2 (germline): KGHSH, LQKENI. The DNA of the CDR3 is TGTGCCAGCTCACCCCGGGACAGGGGCATTCAGTACTTC. As protein: CASSPRDRGIQYF.

The chain's CDR3 is CASSQDRPQGAYNEQFF. The CDR3 bases are TGTGCCAGCAGCCAAGATAGGCCTCAGGGGGCATACAATGAGCAGTTCTTC. V gene TRBV4-2 combines with J gene TRBJ2-1, with TRBD1 identical over 8 bases. The CDR3 length is 17 residues. J was trimmed by 4 bases and V by 0 bases; bases with no gene match: 8. CDR1 LGHNA and CDR2 YNFKEQ come from the germline V gene.

The chain combines TRBV9 with TRBJ2-5; 10 bases fit TRBD1. CDR1 is SGDLS and CDR2 is YYNGEE in the germline V gene. The CDR3 is 17 residues long. V lost 4 bases to trimming and J lost 0 bases; unmatched junction nucleotides: 9. The CDR3 protein is CASSPPRDRGYQETQYF. The CDR3 DNA is TGTGCCAGCAGCCCGCCCAGGGACAGGGGATACCAAGAGACCCAGTACTTC.

The chain combines TRBV5-1 with TRBJ2-5; 9 positions agree with TRBD2. Germline V lookup: CDR1 SGHRS, CDR2 YFSETQ. V was pared by 0 bases and J by 5 bases, with 2 bases of the junction left unmatched. The CDR3 has 14 residues. CDR3 sequence reads: CASSLVAGEETQYF. CDR3 nucleotides: TGCGCCAGCAGCTTGGTAGCGGGAGAGGAGACCCAGTACTTC.

In DNA, the CDR3 is TGTGCCAGCAGCTTACGGGGACTAGCGGGAATCGAGCAGTACTTC. Translating it yields CASSLRGLAGIEQYF. This chain joins TRBV7-9 and TRBJ2-7; the match to TRBD2 covers 13 bases. The germline CDR1 and CDR2 sequences are SEHNR and FQNEAQ (reference sequence). The trim removed 2 bases at V and 6 bases at J, leaving 4 bases unmatched. This CDR3 is built from 15 residues.

This sequence joins TRBV14 and TRBJ2-7; 7 bases match TRBD1. V was clipped by 1 base and J by 5 bases; unmatched bases: 8. CDR3 length equals 15 residues. Germline CDR1 and CDR2: SGHDN and FVKESK. The DNA of the CDR3 is TGTGCCAGCAGCCAAGTGTCGAGACAGGGAAACGAGCAGTACTTC. Translated: CASSQVSRQGNEQYF.

The sample holds one count of this clonotype. This chain uses TRBV28 with TRBJ1-5, with 7 bases fitting TRBD1. Germline assignment: CDR1 MDHEN and CDR2 SYDVKM. With V trimmed by 2 bases and J by 2 bases, 0 bases remained unmatched. The CDR3 has 14 residues. The CDR3 here is CASSLGTGNQPQHF. CDR3 nucleotide sequence: TGTGCCAGCAGTTTAGGGACAGGCAATCAGCCCCAGCATTTT.

The chain couples TRBV28 to TRBJ2-1; D is ambiguous. Germline V gene sequence: CDR1 MDHEN, CDR2 SYDVKM. The germline V and J ends were trimmed by 6 bases and 6 bases, with 12 bases remaining between them. The CDR3 consists of 13 residues. The CDR3 DNA sequence: TGTGCCAGCAGCCCCCGAAGGGTCAATGAGCAGTTCTTC. Its protein is CASSPRRVNEQFF.

The chain recombines TRBV28 with TRBJ2-5; 8 bases fit TRBD1. The CDR3 length is 11 residues. The germline V gene has CDR1 MDHEN and CDR2 SYDVKM. V lost 8 bases and J lost 9; bases outside the gene matches: 5. The CDR3 DNA is TGTGCCAGCGGCACGACAGGGGCCCAGTACTTC. It codes for CASGTTGAQYF.

This clonotype was seen a single time. V usage is TRBV7-2 and J usage is TRBJ1-5, with TRBD1 matching over 10 bases. CDR1 SGHTA and CDR2 FQGNSA come from the germline V gene. With 2 bases clipped from V and 5 bases from J, the junction kept 3 bases outside the gene matches. The CDR3 consists of 15 residues. CDR3 residues: CASSLRTGGDQPQHF. In nucleotides, the CDR3 is TGTGCCAGCAGCTTACGGACAGGGGGGGATCAGCCCCAGCATTTT.

This clonotype was picked up a small number of times. The J gene is TRBJ1-2, the V gene TRBV28, with 7 positions matching TRBD1. Trimming cost V 6 bases and J 2 bases; bases outside gene matches: 6. Germline assignment: CDR1 MDHEN and CDR2 SYDVKM. This CDR3 contains 14 residues. The CDR3 coding sequence is TGTGCCAGCAGCGTACAGGGGATCAACTATGGCTACACCTTC. The encoded protein is CASSVQGINYGYTF.

The chain uses TRBV6-2 or TRBV6-3 and TRBJ2-7; weak D call: TRBD1 (6 bases). Germline assignment: CDR1 MNHEY and CDR2 SVGEGT. CDR3 length: 15 amino acids. The germline V and J ends were trimmed by 7 bases and 0 bases, with 16 bases remaining between them. This chain's CDR3 is CASTPRDTASYEQYF. As DNA, the CDR3 is TGTGCCAGCACTCCCAGGGACACGGCCTCCTACGAGCAGTACTTC.

As to this clonotype: The limits of the CDR3 on the DNA are not certain, so only TCRdb's listed CDR3 is given. This rearrangement joins TRBV14 to TRBJ2-1; TRBD2, the table's D call, was not compared with the DNA. Germline V lookup: CDR1 SGHDN, CDR2 FVKESK. The CDR3 extends over 24 residues, inclusive of both ends. CDR3 in amino acids: CASSQGEFISVPAAKIREGDEQFF.